Sequencing of this TCR beta chain was carried out in a study of CD8 T cells in Susac syndrome. With 6 bases removed from V and 0 bases from J, the gap between germline ends came to 17 bases. Germline V lookup: CDR1 MNHNS, CDR2 SASEGT. This CDR3 spans 16 amino acids. Sequencing of TCR beta, carried out with a high-throughput approach, was applied to CD8+ and CD4+ T cells from the blood. It was negative isolation that provided the CD8+ and CD4+ T cells, whereas TEMRA cells were enriched by FACS. cDNA came from about 0.46 to 1 ug RNA primed by random hexamers. By means of immunoSEQ multiplex PCR, TCR beta CDR3 spanning 54 Vbeta and 13 Jbeta underwent amplification. TCRdb ran MiXCR on the immunoSEQ multiplex PCR reads and lists one entry per CDR3 protein. The data show approximately 230,000 distinct CDR3 sequences, with roughly 95% seen just once and around 0.067% held by the top ten.

The chain joins TRBV6-1 to TRBJ2-5; unclear D gene. The receptor comes from a human donor with multiple sclerosis. Sequenced material: CD4+ T cells from PBMCs. The CDR3 region is CASRRGAVLYQETQYF. CDR3 bases: TGTGCCAGCAGACGTGGCGCGGTACTGTACCAAGAGACCCAGTACTTC.